This TCR beta chain derives from a study of Ad26.COV2.S vaccination and SARS-CoV-2 variants. Study context: Intramuscularly, Ad26.COV2.S was given either once or twice, 56 days apart.

The CDR3 length is 13 residues. Per germline, CDR1 SGHVS and CDR2 FNYEAQ. Trimming took off 7 bases at V and 4 bases at J, with 10 bases between the two ends. Sequenced by immunoSEQ multiplex PCR; TCRdb stores in-frame clones only, minus some. Of 300,000 to 350,000 clones in the sample, around four fifths are singletons; the top ten hold approximately 2.2%. Sample treatment: some 20 received Ad26.COV2.S at low or high dose, single or two shots; 5 received placebo; per-sample allocation not given. On day 63 after the first injection, vaccine and placebo recipients gave samples. This sequence joins TRBV7-6 and TRBJ2-2; D remains unclear. This specimen was peripheral blood, taken in a trial of Ad26.COV2.S vaccine versus placebo. The TCR was taken from a person aged 18-60 years who received the Ad26.COV2.S COVID-19 vaccine or a placebo. The CDR3 spells CASKAASTGELFF. CDR3 coding DNA: TGTGCCAGCAAGGCAGCCTCCACCGGGGAGCTGTTTTTT.